Listed here are 15 T cell receptor beta chains from one sample, sequenced in a study of T cells in tumors after PD-1 blockade. The table came from immunoSEQ multiplex PCR; TCRdb's copy has only in-frame clones and leaves some out. This table holds around 60,000 clones, around 80% found once. Material: PBMCs, obtained before anti-PD-1 treatment. Receptors originate from a human donor with basal cell carcinoma.

The V and J genes are TRBV6-5 and TRBJ1-5, with 9 bases identical to TRBD1. This CDR3 contains 12 residues. Looked up from germline, CDR1 is MNHEY and CDR2 is SVGAGI. With 8 bases clipped from V and 6 bases from J, the junction kept 2 bases outside the gene matches. CDR3: CASGTGSQPQHF. CDR3 nucleotide sequence: TGTGCCAGCGGGACAGGGAGTCAGCCCCAGCATTTT.

This clone was observed a few times. The gene calls are TRBV10-3 and TRBJ2-7; possible D gene TRBD1, 5 bases. Germline lookup yields CDR1 ENHRY and CDR2 SYGVKD. The CDR3 consists of 15 residues. Between the trimmed V and J ends, which lost 0 bases and 5 bases, there was a span of 14 bases. The CDR3 sequence is CAISESAQGSDEQYF. In nucleotides, the CDR3 is TGTGCCATCAGTGAGTCTGCGCAGGGAAGCGACGAGCAGTACTTC.

This clone showed up just a few times. The chain combines TRBV25-1 with TRBJ2-2, with TRBD1 matching 8 bases. The CDR3 totals 15 residues. CDR1 MGHDK and CDR2 SYGVNS come from the germline V gene. Trimming took 5 bases from V and 6 from J; bases not matched to a gene: 8. CDR3: CASSPNPGGSGELFF. The CDR3 region has the DNA TGTGCCAGCAGTCCTAACCCAGGGGGCTCCGGGGAGCTGTTTTTT.

The chain is built from TRBV19 and TRBJ1-1; D remains ambiguous. V lost 7 bases and J lost 0, with 15 bases in between. CDR3 size: 15 residues. The germline V gene has CDR1 LNHDA and CDR2 SQIVND (reference sequence). DNA of the CDR3: TGTGCCAGTAAGGATTCGCAGAATATGAACACTGAAGCTTTCTTT. As protein: CASKDSQNMNTEAFF. The variable domain in full, completed from reference TRBV19 and TRBJ1-1, reads DGGITQSPKYLFRKEGQNVTLSCEQNLNHDAMYWYRQDPGQGLRLIYYSQIVNDFQKGDIAEGYSVSREKKESFPLTVTSAQKNPTAFYLCASKDSQNMNTEAFFGQGTRLTVV.

V is TRBV5-1 and J is TRBJ1-2; TRBD1 agrees at 8 bases. Germline V CDR1 and CDR2: SGHRS, YFSETQ. J was trimmed by 6 bases and V by 5 bases; bases with no gene match: 12. This CDR3 region has 15 residues. CDR3 sequence (DNA): TGCGCCAGCAGACTTCTGTCAGGGGGCTCACATGGCTACACCTTC. This codes for CASRLLSGGSHGYTF.

The chain recombines TRBV7-3 with TRBJ1-6; the D is unclear. V lost 2 bases and J lost 10, with 12 bases in between. Germline V gene data show CDR1 as SGHTA and CDR2 as FQGTGA. The CDR3 spans 14 residues. In DNA form, the CDR3 reads TGTGCCAGCAGCTTAGGGGAACCCAGGTCACCCCTCCACTTT. Residues: CASSLGEPRSPLHF.

V gene TRBV3-1 (or the pseudogene TRBV3-2) combines with J gene TRBJ1-1; TRBD1 matches 7 bases. Germline V gene sequence: CDR1 LGHDT, CDR2 YNNKEL (reference sequence). J was trimmed by 3 bases and V by 2 bases; bases with no gene match: 0. This CDR3 contains 13 residues. CDR3 sequence reads: CASSQRGHTEAFF. As DNA, the CDR3 is TGTGCCAGCAGCCAAAGGGGGCACACTGAAGCTTTCTTT.

This clone was seen only once. At one of its ends the junction is not consistent with the germline gene, which may arise from a read error. V and J are TRBV7-7 and TRBJ2-5; maybe TRBD2 (6 bases). CDR3 size: 16 residues. Germline CDR1 reads SSHAT; CDR2 reads FNYEAQ (reference sequence). The CDR3 coding sequence is TGTGCTAGCAGCCTCTCAGGTGGAGGGAGCCAAGAGACCCAGTACTTC. Amino acids: CASSLSGGGSQETQYF.

This clone was seen only once. The chain carries TRBV10-2 and TRBJ2-7; 7 nucleotides match TRBD1. This CDR3 contains 15 residues. The trim removed 5 bases at V and 5 bases at J, leaving 12 bases unmatched. Germline V lookup: CDR1 WSHSY, CDR2 SAAADI. CDR3 DNA: TGCGCCAGCAGTCCAGCGGACAGGTTTGGGGACGAGCAGTACTTC. This gives the protein CASSPADRFGDEQYF.

The V gene is TRBV12-3 or TRBV12-4, the J gene TRBJ1-2; TRBD1 is a possible D gene (6 bases). This CDR3 is 13 amino acids long. V lost 6 bases and J lost 8, with 16 bases in between. CDR3 residues: CASSPGRGGGYTF. CDR3 nucleotides: TGTGCCAGCAGCCCCGGCAGGGGAGGCGGCTACACCTTC.

The V call is TRBV24-1, the J call TRBJ2-5, with D possibly TRBD1 on 7 matching bases. This CDR3 spans 13 amino acids. The V end lost 9 bases, the J end lost 3 bases, and 13 bases lay between the germline ends. Germline V lookup: CDR1 KGHDR, CDR2 SFDVKD. The CDR3 loop reads CATQEGAEETQYF. The CDR3 DNA is TGTGCCACCCAGGAGGGGGCAGAAGAGACCCAGTACTTC.

This chain joins TRBV2 and TRBJ1-4; D not certain. The CDR3 is 17 amino acids. Germline V CDR1 and CDR2: SNHLY, FYNNEI. V gave up 3 bases and J gave up 9 bases, with 23 bases separating them. The CDR3 here is CASSDPTEALRNQKLFF. Written as DNA, the CDR3 is TGTGCCAGCAGTGACCCTACGGAGGCCCTTAGGAACCAAAAACTGTTTTTT.

The chain recombines TRBV5-1 with TRBJ1-2; TRBD1 matches at 8 bases. CDR3 length equals 15 residues. The germline gives CDR1 SGHRS, CDR2 YFSETQ. J was trimmed by 4 bases and V by 5 bases; bases with no gene match: 10. DNA of the CDR3: TGCGCCAGCAGTCCAGGGGGCCCCTTAACCTATGGCTACACCTTC. Encoded protein: CASSPGGPLTYGYTF.

The genes are TRBV6-5 and TRBJ1-2; maybe TRBD1 (5 bases). Trimming shortened V by 0 bases and J by 8 bases, and 13 bases separated the two germline ends. Germline V CDR1 and CDR2: MNHEY, SVGAGI. This CDR3 spans 14 amino acids. This chain's CDR3 is CASSYSQGLGGYTF. The CDR3 DNA reads as TGTGCCAGCAGTTACTCGCAGGGCCTGGGCGGCTACACCTTC.

The chain uses TRBV25-1 and TRBJ1-2; tentative D call: TRBD1 (5 bases). V lost 5 bases and J 0 bases, leaving 10 bases between the germline ends. CDR1 MGHDK and CDR2 SYGVNS come from the germline V gene. The CDR3 runs 14 residues. CDR3 coding DNA: TGTGCCAGCAGTTCCGCGGGGGCTAACTATGGCTACACCTTC. Protein: CASSSAGANYGYTF.